Included here is one TCR beta chain sequence, with context. The antigen remains unidentified. Trimming took off 0 bases at V and 1 base at J, with 10 bases between the two ends. Germline V gives CDR1 SGDLS, CDR2 YYNGEE. The CDR3 sequence is 16 residues long. Clones were sequenced by immunoSEQ multiplex PCR, and TCRdb holds only the in-frame ones, with some missing. The table records some 2.1 million clones, 93% of them present only once. The sample originates from a study of shared clonotypes between healthy human individuals. Study-level background: Each donor's CD8 memory used one plate, CD8 naive two, each CD4 subset three. Notes on the study in general: The study generally estimated greater richness for naive than memory subsets. Deeper or shallower sequencing was expected to change how clonotypes are shared among donors.

The naive CD8 fraction comprised CD45RO-negative cells positively selected for CCR7 and excluded terminally differentiated effector memory CD45RA+ cells. Sequencing used naive CD8+ T cells from PBMCs. The gene calls are TRBV9 and TRBJ2-2; D unresolved. The source is a man between 18 and 29 years old in good health. Some clones in this sample may be carry-over from other donors' samples. CDR3 in amino acids: CASSVDWTRNTGELFF. The CDR3 nucleotides are TGTGCCAGCAGCGTAGATTGGACGAGGAACACCGGGGAGCTGTTTTTT.